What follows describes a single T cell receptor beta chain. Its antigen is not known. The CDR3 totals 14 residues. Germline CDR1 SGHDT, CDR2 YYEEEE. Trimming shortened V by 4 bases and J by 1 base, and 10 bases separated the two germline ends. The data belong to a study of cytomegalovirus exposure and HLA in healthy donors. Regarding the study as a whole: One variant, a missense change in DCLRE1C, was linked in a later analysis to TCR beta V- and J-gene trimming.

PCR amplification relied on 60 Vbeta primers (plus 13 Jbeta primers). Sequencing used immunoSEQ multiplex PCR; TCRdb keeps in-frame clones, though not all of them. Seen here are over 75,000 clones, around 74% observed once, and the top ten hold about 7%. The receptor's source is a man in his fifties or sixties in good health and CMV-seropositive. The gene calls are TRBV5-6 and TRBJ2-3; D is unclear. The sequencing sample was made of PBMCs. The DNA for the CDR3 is TGTGCCAGCAGCATTATAGCTGGCACAGATACGCAGTATTTT. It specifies CASSIIAGTDTQYF.